Following are 10 T cell receptor beta chains from one sample sequenced in a study of OX40 agonist ivuxolimab in advanced cancers. Here immunoSEQ multiplex PCR was the method, and the copy in TCRdb shows in-frame clones only, minus some. The sample gives 50,000 to 75,000 clones, about 88% of which show up once; less than 0.6% is in the top ten. The input for sequencing was CD4+ or CD8+ T cells sorted from blood, taken in a trial of the OX40 agonist ivuxolimab. The receptors stem from an adult with an advanced solid tumor such as melanoma, head and neck, liver or kidney cancer.

This clone appeared once. This chain uses TRBV11-2 with TRBJ2-7; 9 bases are shared with TRBD1. This CDR3 is 16 amino acids long. CDR1 and CDR2 from the germline V gene are SGHAT and FQNNGV. V gave up 4 bases and J gave up 0 bases; unmatched junction bases: 7. Here the CDR3 reads CASSSVGQGSSYEQYF. CDR3 nucleotides: TGTGCCAGCAGCTCTGTAGGACAGGGGAGCTCCTACGAGCAGTACTTC.

The chain has TRBV6-1 and TRBJ1-2, with no clear D. V lost 3 bases, J lost 3 bases, and 11 bases lay in between. This CDR3 is 14 amino acids long. Germline CDR1 MNHNS, CDR2 SASEGT. The CDR3: CASSDGVWYYGYTF. CDR3 DNA: TGTGCCAGCAGTGACGGGGTATGGTACTATGGCTACACCTTC.

J is TRBJ2-1 and V is TRBV7-9, with TRBD2 matching 7 bases. The CDR3 is made up of 15 amino acids. Per germline, CDR1 SEHNR and CDR2 FQNEAQ (reference sequence). V dropped 5 bases and J dropped 13; count of bases not matched to a gene: 17. This CDR3 is CASSLRPGGVSEQFF. CDR3 DNA sequence: TGTGCCAGCAGCCTTAGACCTGGGGGGGTAAGCGAACAGTTCTTC.

This chain joins TRBV10-1 and TRBJ1-2; tentatively, D is TRBD1 (6 bases). The CDR3 sequence is 14 residues long. Trimming removed 8 bases at V and 4 bases at J, with 17 bases between. Per germline, CDR1 WNHNN and CDR2 SYGVQD (reference sequence). CDR3 amino acids: CASSSQGTFYGYTF. The CDR3 nucleotides read TGCGCCAGCTCGAGCCAGGGGACCTTCTATGGCTACACCTTC.

The chain employs TRBV7-9 and TRBJ1-4, with 8 bases aligning to TRBD1. The V and J ends lost 4 bases and 8 bases, in that order; junction bases with no gene match: 6. The germline CDR1 and CDR2 sequences are SEHNR and FQNEAQ (reference sequence). The CDR3 is 14 amino acids. CDR3 residues: CASSSGQGREKLFF. CDR3 bases: TGTGCCAGCAGCTCTGGACAGGGACGAGAAAAACTGTTTTTT. Drawing the rest from reference TRBV7-9 and TRBJ1-4, the complete variable domain is DTGVSQNPRHKITKRGQNVTFRCDPISEHNRLYWYRQTLGQGPEFLTYFQNEAQLEKSRLLSDRFSAERPKGSFSTLEIQRTEQGDSAMYLCASSSGQGREKLFFGSGTQLSVL.

The chain is built from TRBV4-3 and TRBJ2-2; the D gene could be TRBD1 or TRBD2 (6 bases each). V was cut by 0 bases and J by 7 bases, with 12 bases left in between. The CDR3 has 15 residues. Germline-derived CDR1 and CDR2 are LGHNA and YSLEER. The CDR3: CASSQEFRGLGELFF. In DNA, the CDR3 is TGCGCCAGCAGCCAAGAGTTTCGGGGGCTCGGGGAGCTGTTTTTT.

The gene calls are TRBV6-6 and TRBJ1-5; 10 positions match TRBD1. CDR3 length: 16 residues. V was pared by 6 bases and J by 2 bases, with 7 bases of the junction left unmatched. In germline, CDR1 is MNHNY, CDR2 SVGAGI (reference sequence). The CDR3 DNA sequence: TGTGCCAGCAGCTTCCGGACAGGGGGTGGCAATCAGCCCCAGCATTTT. It specifies CASSFRTGGGNQPQHF.

The V gene is TRBV9, the J gene TRBJ2-3; D is perhaps TRBD1 or TRBD2 (6 bases each). Germline-derived CDR1 and CDR2 are SGDLS and YYNGEE. CDR3 length equals 14 residues. Between the trimmed V and J ends, which lost 3 bases and 4 bases, there was a span of 12 bases. The CDR3 loop is CASSEWGAPDTQYF. The DNA of the CDR3 is TGTGCCAGCAGCGAGTGGGGGGCCCCAGATACGCAGTATTTT.

The chain links TRBV6-5 to TRBJ2-1; TRBD1 aligns across 7 bases. CDR3 size: 12 residues. Germline trimming cut 10 bases from V and 12 bases from J; bases unmatched to any gene: 12. The germline CDR1 and CDR2 sequences are MNHEY and SVGAGI. CDR3 sequence reads: CATRQGPRRQFF. CDR3 sequence (DNA): TGTGCCACTCGACAGGGTCCAAGGAGGCAGTTCTTC.

The CDR3 reads CASSLAGARGNTIYF. CDR3 DNA: TGCGCCAGCAGCTTGGCAGGGGCAAGGGGAAACACCATATATTTT. The gene calls are TRBV5-1 and TRBJ1-3; possibly TRBD1 for D (6 bases). The V and J ends lost 0 bases and 4 bases respectively, with 11 bases between them. There are 15 residues in the CDR3. The germline V gene has CDR1 SGHRS and CDR2 YFSETQ.